This T cell receptor beta chain was found in a study of blood T cell repertoires in COVID-19. Study overall: In each case, the material was cDNA or gDNA derived from T cells, B-cell-depleted T cells, or PBMCs.

Patients at the Seattle site were enrolled during active infection and followed longitudinally. The data were produced by immunoSEQ multiplex PCR, yet TCRdb's version contains in-frame clones alone and is incomplete. The sample lists 100,000 to 150,000 clones; approximately 89% were seen once. Germline-derived CDR1 and CDR2 are SGHAT and FQNNGV. The junction had 6 bases not matched to a gene; V was cut back by 6 bases and J by 5 bases. The CDR3 is made up of 13 amino acids. The V and J genes are TRBV11-2 and TRBJ1-1; 7 bases agree with TRBD1. The specimen sequenced was peripheral blood. The sequence derives from a woman at least 80 years old with COVID-19, enrolled during active disease. The CDR3 region is CASSPDRVTEAFF. CDR3 nucleotides: TGTGCCAGCAGTCCCGACAGGGTAACTGAAGCTTTCTTT. Full variable domain (outside the CDR3, taken from reference TRBV11-2 and TRBJ1-1): EAGVAQSPRYKIIEKRQSVAFWCNPISGHATLYWYQQILGQGPKLLIQFQNNGVVDDSQLPKDRFSAERLKGVDSTLKIQPAKLEDSAVYLCASSPDRVTEAFFGQGTRLTVV.